This entry features one T cell receptor (beta chain) sequence. What it binds is unknown. A junction end diverges from the germline sequence, so it may reflect a read error. PCR was run on genomic DNA. The TCR beta CDR3 region was amplified using 30 forward and 13 reverse primers. One entry per CDR3 protein results from TCRdb running MiXCR on the multiplex PCR reads. The repertoire holds about 290,000 distinct CDR3 sequences, with 40% to 50% as singletons. Roughly 10 milliliters of peripheral blood were drawn from each donor. The source of the sample is a study of type 1 and type 2 diabetes patients. Study-wide context: Participants included type 1 and type 2 diabetes patients plus nondiabetic controls. Sequencing for the whole study yielded 18,976,912 paired-end reads. Study results and limitations: Between type 2 diabetes and control samples, V and J usage averaged roughly 0.97 correlation.

Input material: peripheral blood mononuclear cells (PBMCs). This clonotype was obtained from a young man with type 2 diabetes.

This chain's CDR3 is CASSPGTGGLDTQYF. CDR3 bases: TGCGCCAGCAGCCCCGGGACAGGGGGTTTAGATACGCAGTATTTT. The rearrangement joins TRBV7-2 to TRBJ2-3; 11 bases line up with TRBD1. This CDR3 has 15 amino acids. The germline CDR1 and CDR2 sequences are SGHTA and FQGNSA.